The clone carrying this TCR beta chain was recorded only once. This CDR3 spans 15 amino acids. V was clipped by 5 bases and J by 2 bases, with 13 bases between them. The V gene's germline CDR1 is KGHSH and CDR2 LQKENI. Clones were read by immunoSEQ multiplex PCR, and TCRdb kept only the in-frame ones, dropping some. This table holds tens of thousands of clones, roughly 88% found once. This sample is part of a study of blood T cell repertoires in COVID-19. Study as a whole: PBMCs, B-cell-depleted T cells, or T cells provided the cDNA or gDNA that made up the material.

The clonotype comes from a human donor in a cohort sampled during active COVID-19. The chain combines TRBV18 with TRBJ1-5, with a weak D call TRBD1 (6 bases). The specimen sequenced was peripheral blood. DNA for the CDR3: TGTGCCAGCTCATCCGATGGACAGCGCAATCAGCCCCAGCATTTT. The encoded protein is CASSSDGQRNQPQHF.